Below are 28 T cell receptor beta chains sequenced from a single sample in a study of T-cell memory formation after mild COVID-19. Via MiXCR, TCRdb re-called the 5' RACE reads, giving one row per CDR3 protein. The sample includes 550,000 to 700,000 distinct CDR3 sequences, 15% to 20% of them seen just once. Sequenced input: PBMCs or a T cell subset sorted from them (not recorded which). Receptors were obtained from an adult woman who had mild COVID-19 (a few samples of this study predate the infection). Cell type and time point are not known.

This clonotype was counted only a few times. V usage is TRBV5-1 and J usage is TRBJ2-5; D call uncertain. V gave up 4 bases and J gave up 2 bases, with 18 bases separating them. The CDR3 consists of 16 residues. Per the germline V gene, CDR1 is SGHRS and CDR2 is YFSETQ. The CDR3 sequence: CASSPGPSIKQETQYF. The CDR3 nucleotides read TGCGCCAGCAGCCCAGGTCCGAGCATAAAACAAGAGACCCAGTACTTC.

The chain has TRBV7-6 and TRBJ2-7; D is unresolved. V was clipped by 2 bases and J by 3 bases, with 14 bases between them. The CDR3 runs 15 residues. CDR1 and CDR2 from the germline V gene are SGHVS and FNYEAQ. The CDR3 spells CASSLTPASLYEQYF. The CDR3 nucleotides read TGTGCCAGCAGCTTAACCCCGGCCAGTCTCTACGAGCAGTACTTC.

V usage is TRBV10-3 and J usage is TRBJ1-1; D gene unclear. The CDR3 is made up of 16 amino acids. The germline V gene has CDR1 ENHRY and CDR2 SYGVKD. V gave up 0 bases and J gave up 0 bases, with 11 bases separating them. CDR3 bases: TGTGCCATCAGTGAGTCGACGGTGATCATGAACACTGAAGCTTTCTTT. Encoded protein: CAISESTVIMNTEAFF.

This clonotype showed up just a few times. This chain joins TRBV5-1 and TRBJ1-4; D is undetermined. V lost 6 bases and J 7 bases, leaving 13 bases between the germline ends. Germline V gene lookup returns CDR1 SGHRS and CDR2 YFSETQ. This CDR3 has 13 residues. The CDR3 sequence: CASTMAWGEKLFF. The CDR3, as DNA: TGCGCCAGCACAATGGCCTGGGGTGAAAAACTGTTTTTT. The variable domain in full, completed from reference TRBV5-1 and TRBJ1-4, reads KAGVTQTPRYLIKTRGQQVTLSCSPISGHRSVSWYQQTPGQGLQFLFEYFSETQRNKGNFPGRFSGRQFSNSRSEMNVSTLELGDSALYLCASTMAWGEKLFFGSGTQLSVL.

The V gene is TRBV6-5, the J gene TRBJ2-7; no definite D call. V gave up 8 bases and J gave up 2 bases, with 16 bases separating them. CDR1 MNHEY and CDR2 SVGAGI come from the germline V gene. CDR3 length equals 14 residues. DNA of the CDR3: TGTGCCAGCGCAGGCGAGGCCTTAGCCTACGAGCAGTACTTC. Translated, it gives CASAGEALAYEQYF.

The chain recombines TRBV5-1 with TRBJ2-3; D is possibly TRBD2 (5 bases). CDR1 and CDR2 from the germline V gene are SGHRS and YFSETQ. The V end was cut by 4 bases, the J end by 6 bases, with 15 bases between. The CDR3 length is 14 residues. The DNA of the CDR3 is TGCGCCAGCAGCGTTAGCGCGCTCTACGATACGCAGTATTTT. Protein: CASSVSALYDTQYF.

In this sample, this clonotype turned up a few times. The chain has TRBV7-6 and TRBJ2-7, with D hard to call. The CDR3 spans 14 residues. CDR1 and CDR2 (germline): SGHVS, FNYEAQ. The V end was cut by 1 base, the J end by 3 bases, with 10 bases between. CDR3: CASSLGVGFYEQYF. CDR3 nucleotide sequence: TGTGCCAGCAGCTTAGGGGTGGGGTTCTACGAGCAGTACTTC.

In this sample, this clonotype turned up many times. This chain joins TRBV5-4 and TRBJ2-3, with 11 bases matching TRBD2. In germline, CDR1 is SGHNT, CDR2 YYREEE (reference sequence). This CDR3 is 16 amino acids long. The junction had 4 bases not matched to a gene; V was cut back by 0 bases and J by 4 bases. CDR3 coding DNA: TGTGCCAGCAGCTTGGAGACTAGCGGGATCGCAGATACGCAGTATTTT. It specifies CASSLETSGIADTQYF.

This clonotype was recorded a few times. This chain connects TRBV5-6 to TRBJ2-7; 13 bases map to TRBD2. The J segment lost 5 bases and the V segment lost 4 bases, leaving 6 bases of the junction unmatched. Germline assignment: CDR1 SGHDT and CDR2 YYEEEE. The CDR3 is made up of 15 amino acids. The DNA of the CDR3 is TGTGCCAGCAGCGCTGGGACTAGCGGGATCCACGAGCAGTACTTC. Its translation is CASSAGTSGIHEQYF.

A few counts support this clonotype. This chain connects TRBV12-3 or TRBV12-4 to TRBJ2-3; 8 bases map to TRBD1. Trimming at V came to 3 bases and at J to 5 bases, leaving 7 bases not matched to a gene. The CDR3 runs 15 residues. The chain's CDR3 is CASSFPLDRGDTQYF. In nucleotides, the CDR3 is TGTGCCAGCAGTTTCCCACTCGACAGGGGAGATACGCAGTATTTT.

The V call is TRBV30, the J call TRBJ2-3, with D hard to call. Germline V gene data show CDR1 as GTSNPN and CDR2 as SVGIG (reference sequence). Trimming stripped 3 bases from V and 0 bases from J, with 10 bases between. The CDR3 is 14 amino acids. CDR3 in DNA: TGTGCCTGGAGCCCCGGAATCAGCACAGATACGCAGTATTTT. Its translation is CAWSPGISTDTQYF.

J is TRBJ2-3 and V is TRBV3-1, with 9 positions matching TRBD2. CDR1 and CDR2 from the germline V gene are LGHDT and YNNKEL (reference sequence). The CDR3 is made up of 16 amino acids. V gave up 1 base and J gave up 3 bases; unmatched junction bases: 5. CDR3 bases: TGTGCCAGCAGCCAAGCAGGACTAGCGAGGACAGATACGCAGTATTTT. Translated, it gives CASSQAGLARTDTQYF.

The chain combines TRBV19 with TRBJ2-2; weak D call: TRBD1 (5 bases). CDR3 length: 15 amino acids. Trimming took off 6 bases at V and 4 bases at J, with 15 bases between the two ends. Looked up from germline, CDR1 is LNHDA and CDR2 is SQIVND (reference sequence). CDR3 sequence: CASSPGQGPTGELFF. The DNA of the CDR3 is TGTGCCAGTAGCCCTGGTCAGGGTCCCACCGGGGAGCTGTTTTTT.

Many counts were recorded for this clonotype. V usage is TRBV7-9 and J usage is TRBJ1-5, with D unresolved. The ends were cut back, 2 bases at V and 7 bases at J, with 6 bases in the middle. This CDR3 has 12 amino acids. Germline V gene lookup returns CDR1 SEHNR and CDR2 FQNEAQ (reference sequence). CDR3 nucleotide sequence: TGTGCCAGCAGCTTATTGGACCAGCCCCAGCATTTT. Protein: CASSLLDQPQHF.

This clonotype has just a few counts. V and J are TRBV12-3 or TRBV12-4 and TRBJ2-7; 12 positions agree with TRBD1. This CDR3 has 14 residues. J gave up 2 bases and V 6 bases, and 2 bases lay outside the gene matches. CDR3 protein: CASRGTGGPYEQYF. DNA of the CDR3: TGTGCCAGCAGGGGGACAGGGGGCCCCTACGAGCAGTACTTC.

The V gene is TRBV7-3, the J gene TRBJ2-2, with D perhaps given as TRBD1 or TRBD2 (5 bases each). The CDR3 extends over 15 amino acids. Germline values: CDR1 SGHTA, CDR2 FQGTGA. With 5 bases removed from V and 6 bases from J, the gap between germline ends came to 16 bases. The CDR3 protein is CASSTGTVVPGELFF. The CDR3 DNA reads TGTGCCAGCAGCACCGGGACGGTAGTGCCCGGGGAGCTGTTTTTT.

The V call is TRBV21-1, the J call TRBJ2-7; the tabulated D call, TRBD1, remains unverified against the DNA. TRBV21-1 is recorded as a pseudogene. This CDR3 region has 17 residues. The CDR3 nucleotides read TGTGCCAGCAGCATCCAACCGGGACAGGGGGGGTTCTACGAGCAGTACTTC. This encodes CASSIQPGQGGFYEQYF.

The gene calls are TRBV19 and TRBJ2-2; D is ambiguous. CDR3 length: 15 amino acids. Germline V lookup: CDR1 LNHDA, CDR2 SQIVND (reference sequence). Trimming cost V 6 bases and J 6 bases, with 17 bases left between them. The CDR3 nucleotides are TGTGCCAGTAGGTTAGTGGCGTTCGGAGCCGGGGAGCTGTTTTTT. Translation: CASRLVAFGAGELFF.

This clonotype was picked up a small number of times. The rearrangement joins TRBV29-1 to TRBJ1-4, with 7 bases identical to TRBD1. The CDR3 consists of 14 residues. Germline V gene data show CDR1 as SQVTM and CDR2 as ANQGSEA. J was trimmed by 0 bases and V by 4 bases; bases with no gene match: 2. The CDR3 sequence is CSVGGGTTNEKLFF. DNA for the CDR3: TGCAGCGTTGGAGGGGGCACAACTAATGAAAAACTGTTTTTT.

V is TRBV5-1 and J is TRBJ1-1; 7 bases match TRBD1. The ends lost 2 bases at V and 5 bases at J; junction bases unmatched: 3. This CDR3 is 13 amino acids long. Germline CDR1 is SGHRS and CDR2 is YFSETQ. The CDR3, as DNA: TGCGCCAGCAGCTTTACAGGGGTGACTGAAGCTTTCTTT. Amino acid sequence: CASSFTGVTEAFF.

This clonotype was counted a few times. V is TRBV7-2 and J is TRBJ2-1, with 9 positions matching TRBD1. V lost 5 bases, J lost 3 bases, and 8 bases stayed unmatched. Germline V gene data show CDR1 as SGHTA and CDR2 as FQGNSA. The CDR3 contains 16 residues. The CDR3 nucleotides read TGTGCCAGCAGCCTGACAGGGGGATCTATCTACAATGAGCAGTTCTTC. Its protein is CASSLTGGSIYNEQFF.

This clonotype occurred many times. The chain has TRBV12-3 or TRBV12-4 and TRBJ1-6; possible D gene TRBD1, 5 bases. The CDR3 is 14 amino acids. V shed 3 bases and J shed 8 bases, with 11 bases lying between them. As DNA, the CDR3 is TGTGCCAGCAGTTTCAGGGTAGCCGATTCACCCCTCCACTTT. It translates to CASSFRVADSPLHF.

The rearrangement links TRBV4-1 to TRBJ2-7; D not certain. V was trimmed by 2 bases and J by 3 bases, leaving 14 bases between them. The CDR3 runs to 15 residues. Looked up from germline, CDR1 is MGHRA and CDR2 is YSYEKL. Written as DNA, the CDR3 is TGCGCCAGCAGCCAAACGGACGGCTTAGGCTACGAGCAGTACTTC. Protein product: CASSQTDGLGYEQYF.

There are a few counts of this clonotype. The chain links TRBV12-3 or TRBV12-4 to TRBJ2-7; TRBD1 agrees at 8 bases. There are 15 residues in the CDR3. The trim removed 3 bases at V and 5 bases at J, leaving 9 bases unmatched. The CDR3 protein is CASSFYRGKGDEQYF. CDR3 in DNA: TGTGCCAGCAGTTTTTACAGGGGGAAAGGAGACGAGCAGTACTTC.

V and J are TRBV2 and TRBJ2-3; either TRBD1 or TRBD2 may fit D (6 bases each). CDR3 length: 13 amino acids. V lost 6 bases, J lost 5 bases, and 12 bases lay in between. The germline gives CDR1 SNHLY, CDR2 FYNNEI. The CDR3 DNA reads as TGTGCCAGCAGCTGGAGGGGGGTAGATACGCAGTATTTT. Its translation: CASSWRGVDTQYF.

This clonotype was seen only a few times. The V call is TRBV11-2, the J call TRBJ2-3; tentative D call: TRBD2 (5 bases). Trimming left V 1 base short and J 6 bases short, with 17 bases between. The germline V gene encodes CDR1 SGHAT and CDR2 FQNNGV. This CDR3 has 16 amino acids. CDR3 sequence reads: CASSLGTRTNFDTQYF. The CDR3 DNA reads TGTGCCAGCAGCTTAGGGACTCGGACCAACTTTGATACGCAGTATTTT.

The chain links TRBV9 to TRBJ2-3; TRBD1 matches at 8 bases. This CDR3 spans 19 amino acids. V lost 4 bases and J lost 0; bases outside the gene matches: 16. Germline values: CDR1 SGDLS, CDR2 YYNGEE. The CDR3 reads CASSPAGTGWGRSTDTQYF. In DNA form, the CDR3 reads TGTGCCAGCAGCCCCGCTGGGACAGGATGGGGGCGAAGCACAGATACGCAGTATTTT.

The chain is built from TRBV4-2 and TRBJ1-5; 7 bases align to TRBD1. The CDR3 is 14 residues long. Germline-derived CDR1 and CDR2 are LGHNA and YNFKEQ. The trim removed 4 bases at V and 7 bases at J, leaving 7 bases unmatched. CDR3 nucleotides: TGTGCCAGCAGCCGGGGACAGTGGGTACAGCCCCAGCATTTT. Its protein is CASSRGQWVQPQHF.